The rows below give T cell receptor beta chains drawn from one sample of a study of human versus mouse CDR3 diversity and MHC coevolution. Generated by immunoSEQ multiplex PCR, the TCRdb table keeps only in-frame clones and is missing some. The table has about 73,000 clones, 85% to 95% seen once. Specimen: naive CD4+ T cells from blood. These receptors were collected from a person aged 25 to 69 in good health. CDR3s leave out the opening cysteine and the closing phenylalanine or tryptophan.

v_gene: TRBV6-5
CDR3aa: ASRQYREGFYEQY

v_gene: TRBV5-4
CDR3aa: ASSLGALSGANVLT

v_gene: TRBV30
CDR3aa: AWSRQSNTEAF

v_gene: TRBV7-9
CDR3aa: ASSLVGTGQRSPNEQF

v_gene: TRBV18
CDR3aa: ASSPWSHQGTGNTIY

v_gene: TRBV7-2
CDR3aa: ASSSQVSTDTQY

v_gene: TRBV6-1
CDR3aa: ASSEGPGQRYSNQPQH

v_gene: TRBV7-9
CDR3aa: ASSLFPDTQY

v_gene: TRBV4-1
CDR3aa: ASSQKTVDTEAF

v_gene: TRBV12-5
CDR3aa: ASGLVPGFSDTQY

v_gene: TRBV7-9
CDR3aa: ASSSTDTQY

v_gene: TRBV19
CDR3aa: ASSISRPGSSYNEQF

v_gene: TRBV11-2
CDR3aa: ASSPGAYEQY

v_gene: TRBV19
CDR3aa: ASRPTAGIDQPQH

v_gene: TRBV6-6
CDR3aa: ASRTGFTEAF

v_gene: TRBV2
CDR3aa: ASSVTGSGELF

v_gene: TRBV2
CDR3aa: ASRTSGKTYEQY

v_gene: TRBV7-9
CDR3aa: ASSLSLSEQY

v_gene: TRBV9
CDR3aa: ASSVAPPGSGDNEQF

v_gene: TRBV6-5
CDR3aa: ASSYSVGLYGYT

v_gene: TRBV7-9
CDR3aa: ASSLAGQGATGEQY